The rows below give T cell receptor beta chains drawn from one sample of a study of blood T cell repertoires in COVID-19. Using immunoSEQ multiplex PCR, the repertoire was profiled, and TCRdb retains in-frame clones only, with some absent. The repertoire includes about 170,000 clones, almost 85% of them detected once, and approximately 21% sits in the top ten. The sample consisted of peripheral blood. Receptor source: a woman of 80 years or more with acute or convalescent COVID-19. Each CDR3 is given with its conserved first and last residue.

J gene: TRBJ2-1
V gene: TRBV9
CDR3 protein: CASSARTRSSYNEQFF

J gene: TRBJ1-2
V gene: TRBV27
CDR3 protein: CASSPTGGIGGYTF

J gene: TRBJ1-5
V gene: TRBV7-8
CDR3 protein: CASSPLAWGDQPQHF

J gene: TRBJ1-1
V gene: TRBV19
CDR3 protein: CASSIWGNTEAFF

J gene: TRBJ1-1
V gene: TRBV3-1/TRBV3-2
CDR3 protein: CASSSRGAEAFF

J gene: TRBJ2-1
V gene: TRBV9
CDR3 protein: CASSPAGGVYNEQFF

J gene: TRBJ1-4
V gene: TRBV5-6
CDR3 protein: CASSSGTDLLGGEKLFF

J gene: TRBJ2-1
V gene: TRBV5-1
CDR3 protein: CASSQLAGGNNEQFF

J gene: TRBJ2-2
V gene: TRBV6-1
CDR3 protein: CASSELWGRATGELFF

J gene: TRBJ1-5
V gene: TRBV25-1
CDR3 protein: CASSESSASGVTQHF

J gene: TRBJ2-1
V gene: TRBV5-1
CDR3 protein: CASSGTSPSNEQFF

J gene: TRBJ1-5
V gene: TRBV9
CDR3 protein: CASSPPGRLSRNQPQHF

J gene: TRBJ2-1
V gene: TRBV19
CDR3 protein: CASMGAGARNEQFF

J gene: TRBJ2-1
V gene: TRBV4-1
CDR3 protein: CASSQESPSGRREQFF

J gene: TRBJ2-7
V gene: TRBV7-8
CDR3 protein: CASSLTGTAYEQYF

J gene: TRBJ2-1
V gene: TRBV29-1
CDR3 protein: CSALLAGYGNEQFF

J gene: TRBJ2-6
V gene: TRBV5-1
CDR3 protein: CASSLQPGGGSSGANVLTF

J gene: TRBJ2-1
V gene: TRBV7-9
CDR3 protein: CASSWSGTSYNEQFF

J gene: TRBJ1-5
V gene: TRBV6-1
CDR3 protein: CASSEARSQPRRNQPQHF

J gene: TRBJ2-7
V gene: TRBV28
CDR3 protein: CASSLRTVGFPYEQYF

J gene: TRBJ2-7
V gene: TRBV19
CDR3 protein: CASREVSSSYEQYF

J gene: TRBJ2-7
V gene: TRBV27
CDR3 protein: CASSLTGRDYEQYF

J gene: TRBJ2-7
V gene: TRBV19
CDR3 protein: CASSPGQATSYEQYF

J gene: TRBJ2-3
V gene: TRBV19
CDR3 protein: CASRVAGVDTQYF

J gene: TRBJ2-7
V gene: TRBV12-5
CDR3 protein: CASFRDSSTHEQYF

J gene: TRBJ2-5
V gene: TRBV3-1/TRBV3-2
CDR3 protein: CASSRRSSKQETQYF

J gene: TRBJ2-7
V gene: TRBV7-9
CDR3 protein: CASSLTEWREQYF

J gene: TRBJ1-3
V gene: TRBV12-3/TRBV12-4
CDR3 protein: CASSFVNGNTIYF

J gene: TRBJ2-1
V gene: TRBV6-6
CDR3 protein: CASSSGTSKREQFF

J gene: TRBJ1-2
V gene: TRBV7-9
CDR3 protein: CASSLAAQGFQGYTF

J gene: TRBJ1-1
V gene: TRBV14
CDR3 protein: CASSPTMSTEAFF

J gene: TRBJ2-7
V gene: TRBV5-6
CDR3 protein: CASSLGGFYEQYF

J gene: TRBJ1-1
V gene: TRBV4-1
CDR3 protein: CASSQVGQGGTEAFF

J gene: TRBJ1-2
V gene: TRBV30
CDR3 protein: CAWSVGYYGYTF

J gene: TRBJ2-7
V gene: TRBV12-3/TRBV12-4
CDR3 protein: CASSLGSGQYF

J gene: TRBJ1-1
V gene: TRBV7-6
CDR3 protein: CASSLGYGESTEAFF

J gene: TRBJ2-3
V gene: TRBV5-4
CDR3 protein: CASSVGARTDTQYF

J gene: TRBJ1-2
V gene: TRBV19
CDR3 protein: CASSPQANVYGYTF

J gene: TRBJ1-2
V gene: TRBV19
CDR3 protein: CASSGQGANYGYTF

J gene: TRBJ1-1
V gene: TRBV7-9
CDR3 protein: CASSREATEAFF

J gene: TRBJ1-1
V gene: TRBV5-4
CDR3 protein: CASSLGWTQGTEAFF